Following are 17 T cell receptor beta chains from one sample sequenced in a study of shared clonotypes between healthy human individuals. The assay was immunoSEQ multiplex PCR, and TCRdb's table has in-frame clones only and misses some. The sample lists roughly 1,500,000 clones; 95% to 99% were seen once. Sequencing input: naive CD4+ T cells sorted from blood. Subset defined: CD45RA+ positively selected. Source of these receptors: a man aged 25 to 40 in good health.

The chain joins TRBV2 to TRBJ2-4; TRBD1 aligns across 8 bases. From germline, CDR1 is SNHLY and CDR2 FYNNEI. This CDR3 comprises 14 residues. J was trimmed by 0 bases and V by 11 bases; bases with no gene match: 6. Written as DNA, the CDR3 is TGTGCCGGAGGACAGGGCCGAGCCAAAAACATTCAGTACTTC. Its translation is CAGGQGRAKNIQYF.

The chain recombines TRBV4-3 with TRBJ2-7, with 7 bases lining up with TRBD2. This CDR3 contains 18 residues. The V gene's germline CDR1 is LGHNA and CDR2 YSLEER. V lost 1 base to trimming and J lost 2 bases; unmatched junction nucleotides: 14. In nucleotides, the CDR3 is TGCGCCAGCAGCCAAGCTGTGGGAGGAGCGGGGACTCCCTACGAGCAGTACTTC. It specifies CASSQAVGGAGTPYEQYF.

This sequence joins TRBV4-1 and TRBJ2-5; TRBD2 agrees at 14 bases. J gave up 1 base and V 1 base, and 5 bases lay outside the gene matches. The germline gives CDR1 MGHRA, CDR2 YSYEKL. The CDR3 consists of 18 residues. CDR3 nucleotides: TGCGCCAGCAGCCAAGGACTAGCGGGAGGGGCGACCCAAGAGACCCAGTACTTC. Residues: CASSQGLAGGATQETQYF.

This rearrangement joins TRBV27 to TRBJ1-4; D is uncertain. The CDR3 covers 13 residues. Trimming took off 8 bases at V and 8 bases at J, with 15 bases between the two ends. Germline CDR1 and CDR2: MNHEY and SMNVEV (reference sequence). The CDR3 region has the DNA TGTGCCAGCGCATATTCGCATCTCGAAAAACTGTTTTTT. Residues: CASAYSHLEKLFF.

V gene TRBV5-5 combines with J gene TRBJ1-5, with a weak D call TRBD1 (5 bases). Germline V gives CDR1 SGHKS, CDR2 YYEKEE (reference sequence). Deletions cut 4 bases from V and 10 bases from J, with 15 bases between. CDR3 length equals 13 residues. The DNA for the CDR3 is TGTGCCAGCAGCGGCAGGGACTTGGGTCCCCAGCATTTT. It specifies CASSGRDLGPQHF.

The chain is built from TRBV6-1 and TRBJ2-7; TRBD1 might be the D (6 bases). Germline V lookup: CDR1 MNHNS, CDR2 SASEGT. Deletions cut 1 base from V and 1 base from J, with 14 bases between. The CDR3 has 16 residues. This chain's CDR3 is CASSEVRGQGSYEQYF. The DNA of the CDR3 is TGTGCCAGCAGTGAAGTCCGGGGTCAGGGGTCCTACGAGCAGTACTTC.

The chain links TRBV5-1 to TRBJ2-2; no reliable D call. The germline V gene encodes CDR1 SGHRS and CDR2 YFSETQ. The V and J ends lost 6 bases and 5 bases respectively, with 11 bases between them. The CDR3 has 13 amino acids. The CDR3 sequence: CASNPLGTGELFF. DNA for the CDR3: TGCGCCAGCAACCCTTTGGGAACCGGGGAGCTGTTTTTT.

The V gene is TRBV11-1, the J gene TRBJ2-3; D is ambiguous. The CDR3 is made up of 13 amino acids. Trimming took off 3 bases at V and 4 bases at J, with 8 bases between the two ends. Germline V CDR1 and CDR2: SGHAT, FQDESV (reference sequence). CDR3 in DNA: TGTGCCAGCAGCTTCGTTGGGGCAGATACGCAGTATTTT. It yields the protein CASSFVGADTQYF.

The chain uses TRBV2 and TRBJ2-1; D may be TRBD1 (5 bases). This CDR3 is 11 amino acids long. Trimming left V 9 bases short and J 9 bases short, with 12 bases between. Looked up from germline, CDR1 is SNHLY and CDR2 is FYNNEI. CDR3 loop: CARGDFVEQFF. The CDR3 DNA follows: TGTGCCAGAGGGGATTTCGTTGAGCAGTTCTTC.

This clone appeared a single time. The gene calls are TRBV9 and TRBJ2-7; the D gene could be TRBD1 or TRBD2 (5 bases each). The CDR3 sequence is 16 residues long. V was shortened by 0 bases and J by 3 bases, with 16 bases between the two germline ends. CDR1 SGDLS and CDR2 YYNGEE come from the germline V gene. CDR3 amino acids: CASSVGGKGTNYEQYF. CDR3 DNA: TGTGCCAGCAGCGTAGGAGGAAAGGGGACCAACTACGAGCAGTACTTC.

The CDR3 is CASTPLTGTVTEAFF. CDR3 bases: TGTGCCAGCACTCCTCTGACAGGGACCGTCACTGAAGCTTTCTTT. The J gene is TRBJ1-1, the V gene TRBV27, with 7 bases that match TRBD1. Germline values: CDR1 MNHEY, CDR2 SMNVEV (reference sequence). The CDR3 contains 15 residues. V was clipped by 7 bases and J by 4 bases; unmatched bases: 12.

The chain carries TRBV19 and TRBJ1-1; D is unclear. CDR3 size: 15 residues. V lost 3 bases and J lost 0, with 11 bases in between. Looked up from germline, CDR1 is LNHDA and CDR2 is SQIVND (reference sequence). The CDR3 here is CASSIGLLMNTEAFF. CDR3 DNA: TGTGCCAGTAGTATTGGGCTCCTCATGAACACTGAAGCTTTCTTT.

The rearrangement links TRBV6-1 to TRBJ2-3, with D hard to call. Trimming removed 7 bases at V and 5 bases at J, with 19 bases between. Germline assignment: CDR1 MNHNS and CDR2 SASEGT. The CDR3 runs 15 residues. In DNA, the CDR3 is TGTGCCAGCACATATAATAAGGGTTCGGGAGATACGCAGTATTTT. Amino acids: CASTYNKGSGDTQYF.

V usage is TRBV5-4 and J usage is TRBJ2-2, with TRBD2 as a possible D gene (6 bases). CDR1 and CDR2 from the germline V gene are SGHNT and YYREEE (reference sequence). V was shortened by 4 bases and J by 7 bases, with 14 bases between the two germline ends. The CDR3 contains 14 residues. CDR3 nucleotides: TGTGCCAGCAGCCCAAAAGCGGGCAGCGGGGAGCTGTTTTTT. Its translation is CASSPKAGSGELFF.

The chain uses TRBV7-6 and TRBJ2-2, with 10 bases identical to TRBD2. Germline CDR1 is SGHVS and CDR2 is FNYEAQ. This CDR3 has 17 residues. V shed 6 bases and J 0 bases; nucleotides not matched to a gene: 7. The CDR3 bases are TGTGCCAGCAGGTTTAGGACTAGCGGAGCGAACACCGGGGAGCTGTTTTTT. Encoded protein: CASRFRTSGANTGELFF.

V and J are TRBV16 and TRBJ2-3, with TRBD2 matching 7 bases. The CDR3 runs 17 residues. V was pared by 4 bases and J by 4 bases, with 14 bases of the junction left unmatched. Germline V gene sequence: CDR1 KGHSY, CDR2 FQNENV. This CDR3 is CASSPVGRGSAADTQYF. DNA of the CDR3: TGTGCCAGCAGCCCCGTGGGGCGCGGGAGTGCTGCAGATACGCAGTATTTT. Based on the CDR3 plus reference TRBV16 and TRBJ2-3, the full variable domain is GEEVAQTPKHLVRGEGQKAKLYCAPIKGHSYVFWYQQVLKNEFKFLISFQNENVFDETGMPKERFSAKCLPNSPCSLEIQATKLEDSAVYFCASSPVGRGSAADTQYFGPGTRLTVL.

This clone was counted once. This chain connects TRBV7-8 to TRBJ2-7; no definite D call. The CDR3 is 14 amino acids. V was trimmed by 4 bases and J by 6 bases, leaving 16 bases between them. The germline V gene encodes CDR1 SGHVS and CDR2 FQNEAQ. CDR3 DNA: TGTGCCAGCAGCTCCAGCTTGGGCATCTTCGAGCAGTACTTC. The encoded protein is CASSSSLGIFEQYF.